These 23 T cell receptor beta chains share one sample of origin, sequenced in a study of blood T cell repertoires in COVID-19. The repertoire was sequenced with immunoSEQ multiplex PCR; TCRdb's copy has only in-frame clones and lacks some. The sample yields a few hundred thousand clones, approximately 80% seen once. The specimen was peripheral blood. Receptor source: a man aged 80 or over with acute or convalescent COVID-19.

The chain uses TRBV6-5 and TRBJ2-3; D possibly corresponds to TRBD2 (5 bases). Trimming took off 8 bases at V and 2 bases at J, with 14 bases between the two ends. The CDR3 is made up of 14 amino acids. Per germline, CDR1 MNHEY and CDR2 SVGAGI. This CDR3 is CASGNRGPTDTQYF. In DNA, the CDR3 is TGTGCCAGCGGGAACCGGGGTCCCACAGATACGCAGTATTTT.

CDR3 in amino acids: CASNGREGTGELFF. CDR3 bases: TGTGCCAGCAACGGGAGGGAGGGAACCGGGGAGCTGTTTTTT. V usage is TRBV6-6 and J usage is TRBJ2-2; 8 bases align to TRBD2. The trim removed 7 bases at V and 5 bases at J, leaving 6 bases unmatched. The CDR3 has 14 amino acids. Germline V gene lookup returns CDR1 MNHNY and CDR2 SVGAGI (reference sequence).

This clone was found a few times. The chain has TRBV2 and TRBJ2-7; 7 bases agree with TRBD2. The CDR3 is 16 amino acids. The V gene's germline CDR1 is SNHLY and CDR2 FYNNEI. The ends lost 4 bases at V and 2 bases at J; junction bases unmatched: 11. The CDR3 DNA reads TGTGCCAGCAGTGGGGGGATACTAGCGAGGGCCTACGAGCAGTACTTC. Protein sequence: CASSGGILARAYEQYF. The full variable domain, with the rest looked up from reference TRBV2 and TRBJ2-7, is EPEVTQTPSHQVTQMGQEVILRCVPISNHLYFYWYRQILGQKVEFLVSFYNNEISEKSEIFDDQFSVERPDGSNFTLKIRSTKLEDSAMYFCASSGGILARAYEQYFGPGTRLTVT.

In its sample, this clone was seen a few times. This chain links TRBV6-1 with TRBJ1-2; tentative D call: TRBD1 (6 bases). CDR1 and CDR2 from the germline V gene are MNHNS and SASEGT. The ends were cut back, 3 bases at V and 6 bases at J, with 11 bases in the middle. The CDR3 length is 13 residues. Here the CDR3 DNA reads TGTGCCAGCAGTGACGCACAGGGTGATGGCTACACCTTC. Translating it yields CASSDAQGDGYTF.

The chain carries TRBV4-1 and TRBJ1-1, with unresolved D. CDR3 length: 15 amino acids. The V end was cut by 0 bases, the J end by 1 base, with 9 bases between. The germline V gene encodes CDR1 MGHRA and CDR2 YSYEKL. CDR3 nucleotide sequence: TGCGCCAGCAGCCAAGATCAGGTCCCGAACACTGAAGCTTTCTTT. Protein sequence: CASSQDQVPNTEAFF.

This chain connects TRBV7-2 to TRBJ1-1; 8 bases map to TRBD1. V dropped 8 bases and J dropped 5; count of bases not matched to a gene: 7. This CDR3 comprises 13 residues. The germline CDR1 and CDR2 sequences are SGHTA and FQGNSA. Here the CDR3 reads CASGNTGGTEAFF. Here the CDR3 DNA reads TGTGCCAGCGGTAACACAGGGGGGACTGAAGCTTTCTTT.

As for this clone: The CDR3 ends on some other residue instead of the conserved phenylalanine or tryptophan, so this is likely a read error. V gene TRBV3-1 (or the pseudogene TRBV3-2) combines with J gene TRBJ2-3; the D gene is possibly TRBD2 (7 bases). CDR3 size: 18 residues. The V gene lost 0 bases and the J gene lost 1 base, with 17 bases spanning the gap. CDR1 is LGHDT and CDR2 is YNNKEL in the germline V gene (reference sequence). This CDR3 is CASSQEGGASRGTDTQYL. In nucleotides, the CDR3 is TGTGCCAGCAGCCAAGAGGGGGGGGCAAGTCGTGGCACAGATACGCAGTATTTA.

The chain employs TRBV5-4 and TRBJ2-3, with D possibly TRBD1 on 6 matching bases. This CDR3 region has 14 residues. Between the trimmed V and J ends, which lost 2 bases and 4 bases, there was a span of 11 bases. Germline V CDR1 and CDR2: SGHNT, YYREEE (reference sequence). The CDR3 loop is CASSLRQAPDTQYF. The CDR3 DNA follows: TGTGCCAGCAGCTTAAGACAGGCCCCAGATACGCAGTATTTT.

DNA for the CDR3: TGTGCCAGCAGGGTCCTAGCTCCCCGGAGGGGCGGCGGGGAGCTGTTTTTT. Amino acid sequence: CASRVLAPRRGGGELFF. The V call is TRBV6-4, the J call TRBJ2-2; weak D call: TRBD2 (6 bases). V shed 6 bases and J shed 7 bases, with 24 bases lying between them. The CDR3 spans 17 residues. The germline CDR1 and CDR2 sequences are MRHNA and SNTAGT.

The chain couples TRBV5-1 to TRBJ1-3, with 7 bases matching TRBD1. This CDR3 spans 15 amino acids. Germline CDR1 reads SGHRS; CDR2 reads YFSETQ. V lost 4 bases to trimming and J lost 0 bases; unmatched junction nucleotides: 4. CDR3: CASSRTGGSGNTIYF. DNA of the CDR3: TGCGCCAGCAGCAGGACAGGAGGCTCTGGAAACACCATATATTTT.

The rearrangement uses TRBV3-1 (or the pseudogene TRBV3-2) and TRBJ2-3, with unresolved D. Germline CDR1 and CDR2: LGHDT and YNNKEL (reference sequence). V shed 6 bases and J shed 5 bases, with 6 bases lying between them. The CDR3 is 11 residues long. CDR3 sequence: CASRAGDTQYF. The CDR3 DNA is TGTGCCAGCAGAGCAGGAGATACGCAGTATTTT.

CDR3: CASSISGGVNTEAFF. In DNA form, the CDR3 reads TGTGCCAGCAGTATCAGCGGGGGGGTTAACACTGAAGCTTTCTTT. V gene TRBV6-5 combines with J gene TRBJ1-1, with D possibly matching TRBD1 (5 bases). The CDR3 runs to 15 residues. With 5 bases removed from V and 2 bases from J, the gap between germline ends came to 15 bases. Germline CDR1 reads MNHEY; CDR2 reads SVGAGI.

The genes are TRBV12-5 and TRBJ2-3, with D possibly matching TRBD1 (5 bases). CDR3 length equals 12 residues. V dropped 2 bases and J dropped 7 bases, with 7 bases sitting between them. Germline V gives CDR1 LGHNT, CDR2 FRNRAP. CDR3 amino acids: CASGLQGNTQYF. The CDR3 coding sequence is TGTGCTAGTGGTTTGCAGGGAAATACGCAGTATTTT.

This chain's CDR3 is CASSSRQVDEKLFF. The CDR3 DNA is TGTGCCAGCAGCTCTCGACAGGTAGATGAAAAACTGTTTTTT. This chain joins TRBV7-9 and TRBJ1-4, with a possible D match to TRBD1 (6 bases). The V gene lost 4 bases and the J gene lost 6 bases, with 12 bases spanning the gap. CDR3 length equals 14 residues. Germline-derived CDR1 and CDR2 are SEHNR and FQNEAQ (reference sequence).

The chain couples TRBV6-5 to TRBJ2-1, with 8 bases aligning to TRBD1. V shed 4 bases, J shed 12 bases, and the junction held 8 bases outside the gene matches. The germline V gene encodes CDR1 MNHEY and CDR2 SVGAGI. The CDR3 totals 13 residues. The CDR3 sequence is CASSFLDRGLQFF. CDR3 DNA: TGTGCCAGCAGTTTCCTCGACAGGGGCTTGCAGTTCTTC.

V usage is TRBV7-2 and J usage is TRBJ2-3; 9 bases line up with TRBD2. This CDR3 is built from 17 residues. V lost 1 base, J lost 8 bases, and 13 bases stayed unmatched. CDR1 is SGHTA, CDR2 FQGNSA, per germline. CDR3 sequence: CASSLDGSGGPGGTQYF. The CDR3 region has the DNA TGTGCCAGCAGCTTAGACGGTAGCGGGGGCCCGGGGGGTACGCAGTATTTT.

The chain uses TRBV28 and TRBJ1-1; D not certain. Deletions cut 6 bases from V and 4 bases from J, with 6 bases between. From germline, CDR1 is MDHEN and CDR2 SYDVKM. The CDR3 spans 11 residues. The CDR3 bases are TGTGCCAGCAGACTACTCACTGAAGCTTTCTTT. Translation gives CASRLLTEAFF.

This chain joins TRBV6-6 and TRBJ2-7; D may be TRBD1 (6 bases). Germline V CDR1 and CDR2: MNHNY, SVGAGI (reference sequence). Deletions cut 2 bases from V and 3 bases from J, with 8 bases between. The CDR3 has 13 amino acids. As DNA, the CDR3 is TGTGCCAGCAGTTACATGGACAGCTACGAGCAGTACTTC. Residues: CASSYMDSYEQYF.

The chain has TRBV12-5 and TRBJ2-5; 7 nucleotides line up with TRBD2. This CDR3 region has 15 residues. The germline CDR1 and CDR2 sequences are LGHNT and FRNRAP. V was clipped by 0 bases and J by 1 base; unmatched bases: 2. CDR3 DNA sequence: TGTGCTAGTGGTTTGGTACGGGGGGTCCAAGAGACCCAGTACTTC. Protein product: CASGLVRGVQETQYF.

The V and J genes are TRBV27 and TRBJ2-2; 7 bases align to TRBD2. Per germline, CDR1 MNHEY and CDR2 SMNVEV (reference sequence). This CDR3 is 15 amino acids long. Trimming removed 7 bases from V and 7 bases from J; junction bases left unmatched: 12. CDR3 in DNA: TGTGCCAGCACTTCTGACGCGGGGGATGGCGGGGAGCTGTTTTTT. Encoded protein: CASTSDAGDGGELFF.

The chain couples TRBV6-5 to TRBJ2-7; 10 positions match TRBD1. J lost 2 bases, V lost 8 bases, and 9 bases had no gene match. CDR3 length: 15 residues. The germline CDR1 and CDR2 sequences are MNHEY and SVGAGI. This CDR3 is CASGTGVRGTYEQYF. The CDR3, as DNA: TGTGCCAGCGGGACAGGGGTCAGAGGGACCTACGAGCAGTACTTC.

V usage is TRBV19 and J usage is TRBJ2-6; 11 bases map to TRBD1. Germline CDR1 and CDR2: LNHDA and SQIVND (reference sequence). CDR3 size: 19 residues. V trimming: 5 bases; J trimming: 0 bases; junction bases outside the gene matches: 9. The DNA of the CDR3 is TGTGCCAGTAGTCTTCCTCCGGGACAGGGGGGCTCTGGGGCCAACGTCCTGACTTTC. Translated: CASSLPPGQGGSGANVLTF.

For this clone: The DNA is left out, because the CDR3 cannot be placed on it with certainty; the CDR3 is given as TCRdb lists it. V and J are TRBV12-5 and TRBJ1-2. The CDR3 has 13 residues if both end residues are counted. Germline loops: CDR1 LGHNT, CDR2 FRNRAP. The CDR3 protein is CASGLRDFRGYTF.